The present entry profiles one T cell receptor beta chain with its context. Its antigen is still unknown. Profiling relied on immunoSEQ multiplex PCR, and the TCRdb table lists in-frame clones only, not all of them. The sample yields approximately 86,000 clones, 91% seen once. The data were obtained in a study of graft-versus-host responses after intestinal transplantation. Study-level information: Anti-thymocyte globulin was used for induction in all recipients, who then took tacrolimus and steroids for approximately 3 years.

Study-level findings and limits: Some GvH clones were seen earlier in gut or blood, suggesting intestinal origin. Peak levels of circulating GvH clones tracked with early post-transplant HvG declines. Allografts carried high graft-versus-host to host-versus-graft clonal ratios in patients having graft-donor T cell macrochimerism.

The CDR3 runs to 15 residues. The germline V gene has CDR1 MDHEN and CDR2 SYDVKM. Trimming took 5 bases from V and 3 from J; bases not matched to a gene: 10. The rearrangement uses TRBV28 and TRBJ2-7; 7 nucleotides match TRBD1. Source: unstimulated CD4+ T cells sorted from spleen or lymph node cells, taken before intestinal transplant. This TCR derives from a human donor who received an intestinal transplant. CDR3 in DNA: TGTGCCAGCAGTCTACCTCGGACAGGCCACTACGAGCAGTACTTC. Translated, it gives CASSLPRTGHYEQYF.